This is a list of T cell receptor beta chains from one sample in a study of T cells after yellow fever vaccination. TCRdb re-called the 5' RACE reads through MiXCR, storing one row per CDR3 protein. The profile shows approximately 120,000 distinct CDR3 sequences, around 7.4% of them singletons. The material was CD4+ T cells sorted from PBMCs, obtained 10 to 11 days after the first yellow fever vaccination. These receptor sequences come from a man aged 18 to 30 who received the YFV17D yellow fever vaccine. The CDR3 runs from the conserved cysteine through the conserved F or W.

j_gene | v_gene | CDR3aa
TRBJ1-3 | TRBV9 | CASSAATGSGNTIYF
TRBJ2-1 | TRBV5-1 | CASSRVRGGDYNEQFF
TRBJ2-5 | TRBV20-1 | CSAPRQQETQYF
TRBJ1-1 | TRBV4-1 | CASGDFRSAEAFF
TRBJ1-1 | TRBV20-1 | CSAGQGQAFF
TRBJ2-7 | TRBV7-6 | CASSFTGTYEQYF
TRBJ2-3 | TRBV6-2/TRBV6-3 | CASSYSQRRGDTQYF
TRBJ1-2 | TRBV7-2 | CASSLDNVNYGYTF
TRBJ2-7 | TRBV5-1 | CASSTGFVQYF
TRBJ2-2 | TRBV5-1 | CASSLNPTTSGGTGELFF
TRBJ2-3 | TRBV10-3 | CAISAGVAQYF
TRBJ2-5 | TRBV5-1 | CASSSTGRQYQETQYF
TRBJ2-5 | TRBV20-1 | CSARYSSGGETQYF
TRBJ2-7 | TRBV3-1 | CASSQLGLGEQYF